Sequencing of this T cell receptor beta chain was carried out in a study of blood T cell repertoires in COVID-19. Trimming left V 3 bases short and J 4 bases short, with 6 bases between. The germline CDR1 and CDR2 sequences are SGHTA and FQGTGA. CDR3 size: 13 residues. Data came from immunoSEQ multiplex PCR; TCRdb stores just in-frame clones and leaves some out. The sample includes 250,000 to 350,000 clones, 80% to 90% of them seen just once. Those enrolled, adults aged about 18 to 89 years, came from roughly 22 US areas. The study assigned cohorts using participant-reported clinical history. Sequencing input: PBMCs or T cells enriched from blood (not recorded which). The V and J genes are TRBV7-3 and TRBJ2-2; D not resolved. This TCR was sampled from a woman in her 30s who had recovered from COVID-19. For the CDR3, the DNA is TGTGCCAGCAGCTTCGGAGTCACCGGGGAGCTGTTTTTT. Protein product: CASSFGVTGELFF.